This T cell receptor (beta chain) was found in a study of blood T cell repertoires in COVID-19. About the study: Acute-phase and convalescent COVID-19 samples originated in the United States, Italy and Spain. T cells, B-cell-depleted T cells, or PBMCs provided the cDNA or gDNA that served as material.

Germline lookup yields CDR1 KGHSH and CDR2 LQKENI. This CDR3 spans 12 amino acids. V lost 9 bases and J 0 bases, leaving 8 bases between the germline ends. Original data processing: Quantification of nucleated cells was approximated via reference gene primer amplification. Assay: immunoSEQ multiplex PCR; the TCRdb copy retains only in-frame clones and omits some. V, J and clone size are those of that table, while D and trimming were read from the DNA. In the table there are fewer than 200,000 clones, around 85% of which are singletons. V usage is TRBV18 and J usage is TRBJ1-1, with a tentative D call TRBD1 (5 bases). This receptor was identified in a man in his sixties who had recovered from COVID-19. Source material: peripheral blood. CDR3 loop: CASQGLNTEAFF. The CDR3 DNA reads TGTGCCAGTCAGGGATTGAACACTGAAGCTTTCTTT. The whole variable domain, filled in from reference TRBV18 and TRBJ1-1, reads NAGVMQNPRHLVRRRGQEARLRCSPMKGHSHVYWYRQLPEEGLKFMVYLQKENIIDESGMPKERFSAEFPKEGPSILRIQQVVRGDSAAYFCASQGLNTEAFFGQGTRLTVV.